A single T cell receptor (beta chain) is shown here with its context. What it binds is unknown. The sample originates from a study of shared clonotypes between healthy human individuals. Trimming took 4 bases from V and 8 from J, leaving 15 bases between them. This CDR3 has 13 amino acids. The germline gives CDR1 SGHNT, CDR2 YYREEE (reference sequence). Study conclusions and caveats: Researchers sampled blood only, noting tissue repertoires likely differ. It was the few donors that limited the genetic and exposure-history diversity represented.

Each replicate PCR on the sorted subsets used roughly 210 ng DNA (roughly 30,000 T cell genomes). Produced via immunoSEQ multiplex PCR; TCRdb's table is partial and in-frame only. The sample shows approximately 2,000,000 clones, about nine tenths of them seen only once. The sequencing sample was made of naive CD4+ T cells from PBMCs. Subset meaning: CD45RA+ positively selected. The chain uses TRBV5-4 and TRBJ1-2, with D perhaps matching TRBD1 (6 bases). This TCR was sampled from a man younger than 35 in good health. Some clones in this sample may be carry-over from other donors' samples. CDR3 bases: TGTGCCAGCAGCAGCCCCGACAGGCGGGGCTACACCTTC. Protein: CASSSPDRRGYTF.